This T cell receptor beta chain was captured in a study of OX40 agonist ivuxolimab in advanced cancers. Across the study: Given to patients was ivuxolimab, an agonistic anti-OX40 (CD134) antibody. Overall study results and limits: On average, a greater number of expanded clones characterised CD8+ T cells relative to CD4+.

The assay was immunoSEQ multiplex PCR, and TCRdb's table has in-frame clones only and misses some. In the table there are tens of thousands of clones, about 81% of which are singletons. To note about this clone: The antigen remains undetermined.

The CDR3 runs to 14 residues. The germline V gene encodes CDR1 MDHEN and CDR2 SYDVKM. Trimming shortened V by 2 bases and J by 4 bases, and 11 bases separated the two germline ends. The gene calls are TRBV28 and TRBJ1-2; possibly TRBD1 for D (5 bases). The TCR sequence derives from an adult with an advanced solid tumor such as melanoma, head and neck, liver or kidney cancer. The material sequenced was CD4+ or CD8+ T cells sorted from blood, taken in a trial of the OX40 agonist ivuxolimab. The CDR3 sequence: CASSLTGPPYGYTF. The DNA for the CDR3 is TGTGCCAGCAGTTTAACAGGTCCCCCCTATGGCTACACCTTC.